The 9 T cell receptor beta chains given below trace back to one sample, sequenced in a study of cytomegalovirus exposure and HLA in healthy donors. Researchers ran the PCR with 60 Vbeta and 13 Jbeta primers. Assay: immunoSEQ multiplex PCR; the TCRdb copy retains only in-frame clones and omits some. Among 140,000 to 150,000 clones listed, roughly four fifths were seen once. The sample was PBMCs. The receptor set was obtained from a man aged 25-40 years in good health and CMV-seronegative.

This clone was observed a few times. V is TRBV5-3 and J is TRBJ2-6, with D maybe TRBD2 (5 bases). TRBV5-3 falls under the ORF class, with uncertain function. CDR3 length equals 20 residues. V lost 2 bases to trimming and J lost 1 base, with 22 bases between them. CDR3 residues: CARSLKCNSVYQSGANVLTF. As DNA, the CDR3 is TGTGCCAGAAGCTTAAAGTGCAATAGCGTCTATCAATCTGGGGCCAACGTCCTGACTTTC.

This sequence joins TRBV14 and TRBJ2-5, with a possible D match to TRBD1 (5 bases). Near its end, the DNA agrees better with TRBJ2-7, so the J call may be wrong. The CDR3 loop spans 15 amino acids. CDR1 and CDR2 (germline): SGHDN, FVKESK. CDR3 protein: CASSQGGRAPYEQYF. As DNA, the CDR3 is TGTGCCAGCAGCCAAGGGGGCCGGGCCCCCTACGAGCAGTACTTC.

This chain uses TRBV30 with TRBJ2-7, with TRBD1 identical over 7 bases. CDR1 and CDR2 (germline): GTSNPN, SVGIG (reference sequence). The trim removed 5 bases at V and 1 base at J, leaving 8 bases unmatched. The CDR3 covers 14 residues. CDR3 loop: CAWQAQGQSYEQYF. CDR3 nucleotides: TGTGCCTGGCAAGCTCAGGGACAGTCCTACGAGCAGTACTTC.

This clone has only one observation. J is TRBJ2-7 and V is TRBV11-2, with 9 bases that match TRBD1. Looked up from germline, CDR1 is SGHAT and CDR2 is FQNNGV. The CDR3 is 15 amino acids. V trimming: 0 bases; J trimming: 0 bases; junction bases outside the gene matches: 0. CDR3 sequence (DNA): TGTGCCAGCAGCTTAGAGGGACAGGGCTCCTACGAGCAGTACTTC. This encodes CASSLEGQGSYEQYF.

This sequence joins TRBV18 and TRBJ1-2; 12 nucleotides align to TRBD1. CDR1 and CDR2 (germline): KGHSH, LQKENI. Losses at the gene ends were 2 bases for V and 4 bases for J; bases not matched to a gene: 5. The CDR3 has 16 residues. CDR3: CASSPSGTGGGYGYTF. The DNA for the CDR3 is TGTGCCAGCTCACCAAGTGGGACAGGGGGCGGCTATGGCTACACCTTC.

J is TRBJ2-7 and V is TRBV2; maybe TRBD1 (6 bases). V was trimmed by 5 bases and J by 3 bases, leaving 11 bases between them. Germline V lookup: CDR1 SNHLY, CDR2 FYNNEI. The CDR3 runs 13 residues. DNA of the CDR3: TGTGCCAGCAGTATACAGGGATTCTACGAGCAGTACTTC. Its protein is CASSIQGFYEQYF.

The genes are TRBV28 and TRBJ2-4, with 7 bases that match TRBD2. The length of the CDR3 is 16 residues. The germline V gene encodes CDR1 MDHEN and CDR2 SYDVKM. V gave up 3 bases and J gave up 2 bases; unmatched junction bases: 7. CDR3 sequence reads: CASSLGGSGTKNIQYF. CDR3 in DNA: TGTGCCAGCAGTTTGGGCGGGAGCGGAACCAAAAACATTCAGTACTTC.

V usage is TRBV4-2 and J usage is TRBJ1-1; 9 bases line up with TRBD1. Germline loops: CDR1 LGHNA, CDR2 YNFKEQ. The trim removed 2 bases at V and 5 bases at J, leaving 3 bases unmatched. The CDR3 totals 14 residues. The CDR3 region has the DNA TGTGCCAGCAGCCAACGGGACAGGGCGACTGAAGCTTTCTTT. Translation gives CASSQRDRATEAFF.

There are a few counts of this clone. The V gene is TRBV5-1, the J gene TRBJ2-1; D is possibly TRBD2 (5 bases). V lost 7 bases to trimming and J lost 5 bases, with 10 bases between them. Germline assignment: CDR1 SGHRS and CDR2 YFSETQ. The CDR3 extends over 12 amino acids. The CDR3 sequence: CASLDSNNEQFF. CDR3 sequence (DNA): TGCGCCAGCTTGGACTCTAACAATGAGCAGTTCTTC.